This T cell receptor beta chain came from a study of blood T cell repertoires in COVID-19 (dated by TCRdb to 2020 to 2021). A note on the overall study: Samples from collaborators originated in the United States, Italy and Spain and spanned both the acute and convalescent phases of COVID-19. The material from the prospective study consisted of cDNA or gDNA derived from T cells, B-cell-depleted T cells, or PBMCs. Subjects who had been exposed to COVID-19, were actively infected with it, or had recovered from it provided the deeply sampled blood TCRbeta repertoires that made up the dataset. The repertoires were released in a freely available public database meant as a resource for research on the immune response to SARS-CoV-2. Samples were obtained from the ongoing ImmuneRACE study (first 160 participants) and from about 1,300 subjects provided by 6 global collaborators. Nearly every sample came with metadata listing a de-identified subject ID, COVID-19 status, age in years and sex. Where available, HLA class I and class II types were taken from metadata supplied by the sample provider and were not determined by assay-based typing. The paper as a whole reports these results and caveats: How much clinical and demographic metadata was included differed by source and by participant, and the metadata was provided uncurated.

The immunoSEQ Assay, a bias-controlled multiplex PCR, was used to amplify TCRbeta CDR3 regions from genomic DNA. Per the original workflow: The number of nucleated cells in each sample was estimated from the amplification of reference gene primers within the assay. Sequence reads were collapsed and filtered to measure the absolute abundance of every unique TCRbeta CDR3 rearrangement. For each sample, productive Simpson clonality was calculated by taking the square root of Simpson's diversity index across productive rearrangements. TCRdb obtained this table from immuneACCESS and retained in-frame rearrangements with V and J assigned. These tables miss some clones; where compared with another copy, unresolved V genes account for less than half of the shortfall, and the remainder is unexplained. That table supplies the V and J calls and clone size; D and trimming were determined from the DNA. The sample table records 20,000 to 25,000 clones; around 90% of these occur just once. The ten largest clones capture about 5.7% of the sample.

Each collaborating institution followed its own protocols to collect whole blood in K2EDTA tubes. Collaborator samples were shipped for TCRbeta analysis as frozen whole blood, isolated PBMCs, or DNA extracted from either sample type. CDR1 and CDR2 (SEHNR, FQNEAQ) derive from the germline V gene (reference sequence). Measured from the cysteine to the phenylalanine, the CDR3 is 17 residues long. The entry retains the CDR3 DNA only, 51 bases that are in frame from base 1. Trimming leaves V shorter by 6 bases and J shorter by 2 bases, with the junction holding 11 bases beyond the gene matches. For this clone: This clone's antigen is unknown. Qualities for individual bases were not recorded, and no much larger clone is one base off.

The sequencing input was peripheral blood. The TCR sequence derives from a woman of 80 years or more with active COVID-19. The rearrangement combines TRBV7-9 with TRBJ1-3, and TRBD1 matches 9 of the central bases. The DNA is TGTGCCAGCAGGGACGCTAACAGGGGGCAAGCTGGAAACACCATATATTTT. This sequence encodes CASRDANRGQAGNTIYF.